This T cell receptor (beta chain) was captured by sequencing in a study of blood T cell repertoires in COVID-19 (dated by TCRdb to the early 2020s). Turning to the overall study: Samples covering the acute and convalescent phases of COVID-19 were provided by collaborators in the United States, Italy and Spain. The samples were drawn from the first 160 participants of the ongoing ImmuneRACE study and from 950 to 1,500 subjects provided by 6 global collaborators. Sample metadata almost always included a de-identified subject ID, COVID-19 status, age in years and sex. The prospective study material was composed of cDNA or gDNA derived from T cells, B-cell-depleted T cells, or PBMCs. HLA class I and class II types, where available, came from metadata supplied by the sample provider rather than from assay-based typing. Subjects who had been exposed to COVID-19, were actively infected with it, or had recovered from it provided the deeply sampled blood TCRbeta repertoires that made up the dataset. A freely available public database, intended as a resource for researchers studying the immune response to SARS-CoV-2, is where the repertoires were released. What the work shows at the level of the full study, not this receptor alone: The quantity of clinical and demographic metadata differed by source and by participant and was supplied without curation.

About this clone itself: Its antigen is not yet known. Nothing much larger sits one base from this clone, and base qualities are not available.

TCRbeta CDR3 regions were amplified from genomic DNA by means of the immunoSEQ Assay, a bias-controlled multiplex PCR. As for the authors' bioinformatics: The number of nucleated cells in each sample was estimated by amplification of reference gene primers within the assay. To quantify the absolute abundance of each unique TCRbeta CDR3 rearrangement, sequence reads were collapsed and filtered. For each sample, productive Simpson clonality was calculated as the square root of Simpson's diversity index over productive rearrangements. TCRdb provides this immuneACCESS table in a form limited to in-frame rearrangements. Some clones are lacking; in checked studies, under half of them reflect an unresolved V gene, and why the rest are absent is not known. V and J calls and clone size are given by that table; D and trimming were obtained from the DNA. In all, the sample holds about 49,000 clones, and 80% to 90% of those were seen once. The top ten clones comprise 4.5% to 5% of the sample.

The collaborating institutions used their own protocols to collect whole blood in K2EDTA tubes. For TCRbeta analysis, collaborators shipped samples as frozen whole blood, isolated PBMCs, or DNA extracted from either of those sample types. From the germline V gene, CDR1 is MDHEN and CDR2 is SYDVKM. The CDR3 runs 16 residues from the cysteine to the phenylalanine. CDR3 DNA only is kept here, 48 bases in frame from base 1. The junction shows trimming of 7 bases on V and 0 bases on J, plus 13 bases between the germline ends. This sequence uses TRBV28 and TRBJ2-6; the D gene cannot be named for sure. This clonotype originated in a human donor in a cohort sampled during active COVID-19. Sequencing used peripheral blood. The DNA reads TGTGCCAGCACCCCGGCAGGATTCTCTGGGGCCAACGTCCTGACTTTC. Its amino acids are CASTPAGFSGANVLTF. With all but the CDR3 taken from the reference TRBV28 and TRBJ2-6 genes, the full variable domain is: DVKVTQSSRYLVKRTGEKVFLECVQDMDHENMFWYRQDPGLGLRLIYFSYDVKMKEKGDIPEGYSVSREKKERFSLILESASTNQTSMYLCASTPAGFSGANVLTFGAGSRLTVL.